Sequencing of this T cell receptor beta chain was carried out in a study of blood T cell repertoires in COVID-19. Overall study context: T cells, B-cell-depleted T cells, or PBMCs supplied cDNA or gDNA.

CDR1 and CDR2 (germline): MNHEY, SMNVEV (reference sequence). The V gene end was trimmed by 3 bases and the J gene end by 1 base; junction bases not matched to a gene: 1. The CDR3 has 15 residues. Measured with immunoSEQ multiplex PCR; TCRdb has only the in-frame clones, and not every one. This table holds some 73,000 clones, more than 60% found once. Sequencing was performed on peripheral blood. This clonotype was sampled from a man aged 55 to 70 with acute or convalescent COVID-19. The genes are TRBV27 and TRBJ2-1; 9 positions match TRBD1. In DNA form, the CDR3 reads TGTGCCAGCAGTTTTGACAGGGGGTCCTACAATGAGCAGTTCTTC. Translated: CASSFDRGSYNEQFF.